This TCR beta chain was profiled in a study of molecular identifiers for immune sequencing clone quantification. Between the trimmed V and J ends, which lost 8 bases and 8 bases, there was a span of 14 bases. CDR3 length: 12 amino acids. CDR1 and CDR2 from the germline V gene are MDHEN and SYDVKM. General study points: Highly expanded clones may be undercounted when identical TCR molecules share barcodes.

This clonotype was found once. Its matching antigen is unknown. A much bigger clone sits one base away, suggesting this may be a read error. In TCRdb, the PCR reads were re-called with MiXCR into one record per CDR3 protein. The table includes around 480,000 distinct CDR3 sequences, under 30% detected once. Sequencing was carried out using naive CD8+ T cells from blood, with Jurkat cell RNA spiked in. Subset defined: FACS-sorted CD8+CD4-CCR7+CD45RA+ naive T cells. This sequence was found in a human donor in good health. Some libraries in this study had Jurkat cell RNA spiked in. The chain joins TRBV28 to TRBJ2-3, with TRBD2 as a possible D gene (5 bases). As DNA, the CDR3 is TGTGCCAGCGGGAGTCGGCATGGTACGCAGTATTTT. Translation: CASGSRHGTQYF.